The next 21 T cell receptor beta chains were all read from a single sample in a study of OX40 agonist ivuxolimab in advanced cancers. Here immunoSEQ multiplex PCR was the method, and the copy in TCRdb shows in-frame clones only, minus some. The sample has 40,000 to 60,000 clones; approximately 91% are singletons. This specimen consisted of CD4+ or CD8+ T cells sorted from blood, obtained in a trial of the OX40 agonist ivuxolimab. The receptors stem from an adult with an advanced solid tumor such as melanoma, head and neck, liver or kidney cancer.

In this sample, this clone turned up a few times. The chain uses TRBV30 and TRBJ2-1, with 10 bases identical to TRBD1. Unmatched junction bases numbered 3, after V lost 2 bases and J lost 5 bases. CDR3 length equals 14 residues. Germline CDR1 GTSNPN, CDR2 SVGIG (reference sequence). The CDR3 sequence is CAWSSGTGDNEQFF. The CDR3, as DNA: TGTGCCTGGAGTTCTGGGACAGGGGACAATGAGCAGTTCTTC.

The rearrangement joins TRBV10-3 to TRBJ1-2; D possibly corresponds to TRBD1 (5 bases). Between the trimmed V and J ends, which lost 7 bases and 4 bases, there was a span of 19 bases. This CDR3 comprises 15 residues. Germline CDR1 is ENHRY and CDR2 is SYGVKD. CDR3 nucleotide sequence: TGTGCCATCACCACAACGCCAGAGGGACCCTATGGCTACACCTTC. This translates into CAITTTPEGPYGYTF.

This chain joins TRBV28 and TRBJ1-2; D perhaps matches TRBD1 (6 bases). Germline V gene lookup returns CDR1 MDHEN and CDR2 SYDVKM. V was cut by 5 bases and J by 2 bases, with 15 bases left in between. The CDR3 runs 15 residues. CDR3 residues: CASSPLQGSNYGYTF. Here the CDR3 DNA reads TGTGCCAGCAGTCCCCTACAGGGATCCAACTATGGCTACACCTTC.

The chain links TRBV7-3 to TRBJ2-3, with D possibly being TRBD2 (6 bases). Trimming took 2 bases from V and 0 from J, leaving 9 bases between them. Germline loops: CDR1 SGHTA, CDR2 FQGTGA. The CDR3 loop spans 15 amino acids. The DNA of the CDR3 is TGTGCCAGCAGCTTAGTAGCGGCTAGCACAGATACGCAGTATTTT. This sequence encodes CASSLVAASTDTQYF.

V usage is TRBV7-8 and J usage is TRBJ2-7, with D maybe TRBD2 (7 bases). The CDR3 runs to 16 residues. Germline loops: CDR1 SGHVS, CDR2 FQNEAQ. Trimming stripped 2 bases from V and 1 base from J, with 15 bases between. The CDR3 DNA follows: TGTGCCAGCAGCTTACTGGGGGGCGGGGGATCCTACGAGCAGTACTTC. Its translation: CASSLLGGGGSYEQYF.

The rearrangement uses TRBV29-1 and TRBJ1-2; 10 nucleotides align to TRBD1. After removal of 7 bases from V and 0 bases from J, the junction contained 2 bases not matched to a gene. Germline V gene lookup returns CDR1 SQVTM and CDR2 ANQGSEA. This CDR3 spans 13 amino acids. In DNA, the CDR3 is TGCAGCGGCGGACAGGGGGCTAACTATGGCTACACCTTC. Translation: CSGGQGANYGYTF. Using reference TRBV29-1 and TRBJ1-2 for the parts outside the CDR3, the full variable domain is SAVISQKPSRDICQRGTSLTIQCQVDSQVTMMFWYRQQPGQSLTLIATANQGSEATYESGFVIDKFPISRPNLTFSTLTVSNMSPEDSSIYLCSGGQGANYGYTFGSGTRLTVV.

The rearrangement uses TRBV4-2 and TRBJ1-2; 7 positions agree with TRBD1. Germline loops: CDR1 LGHNA, CDR2 YNFKEQ. V shed 0 bases, J shed 8 bases, and the junction held 9 bases outside the gene matches. The CDR3 sequence is 15 residues long. CDR3 DNA: TGTGCCAGCAGCCAAGATTTCGACCAGGGGGGCGGCTACACCTTC. This sequence encodes CASSQDFDQGGGYTF.

V usage is TRBV9 and J usage is TRBJ1-1, with no clear D. Germline-derived CDR1 and CDR2 are SGDLS and YYNGEE. Trimming pared 1 base from V and 2 bases from J, leaving 6 bases between. This CDR3 comprises 13 residues. The CDR3 DNA is TGTGCCAGCAGCGTAACCGGAAACACTGAAGCTTTCTTT. This gives the protein CASSVTGNTEAFF.

The rearrangement uses TRBV19 and TRBJ1-5; TRBD1 matches at 7 bases. The CDR3 runs to 14 residues. The germline V gene has CDR1 LNHDA and CDR2 SQIVND (reference sequence). V gave up 7 bases and J gave up 9 bases; unmatched junction bases: 12. CDR3 sequence reads: CASTAGTETGPQHF. In DNA form, the CDR3 reads TGTGCCAGTACGGCTGGGACAGAGACCGGGCCCCAGCATTTT.

This rearrangement joins TRBV19 to TRBJ2-7; D ambiguous. Germline V gene data show CDR1 as LNHDA and CDR2 as SQIVND (reference sequence). V was shortened by 6 bases and J by 0 bases, with 12 bases between the two germline ends. CDR3 length equals 14 residues. CDR3 bases: TGTGCCAGTAGCACCGTCGACGGCTCCTACGAGCAGTACTTC. It codes for CASSTVDGSYEQYF.

This clone appeared a single time. The genes are TRBV27 and TRBJ1-1, with unresolved D. Germline-derived CDR1 and CDR2 are MNHEY and SMNVEV (reference sequence). V lost 7 bases and J lost 4, with 19 bases in between. CDR3 length equals 15 residues. The CDR3 spells CASNPKGFSGTEAFF. The CDR3 DNA reads TGTGCCAGCAATCCTAAGGGATTTTCTGGCACTGAAGCTTTCTTT.

The chain employs TRBV6-1 and TRBJ2-7, with TRBD1 matching over 8 bases. This CDR3 contains 12 residues. Germline-derived CDR1 and CDR2 are MNHNS and SASEGT. Unmatched junction bases numbered 2, after V lost 8 bases and J lost 2 bases. CDR3 coding DNA: TGTGCCAGCCTGACAGGGGCCTACGAGCAGTACTTC. Protein product: CASLTGAYEQYF.

V is TRBV6-1 and J is TRBJ1-2; D may be TRBD1 (6 bases). This CDR3 comprises 12 residues. Trimming removed 10 bases from V and 4 bases from J, with 13 bases in between. Per germline, CDR1 MNHNS and CDR2 SASEGT. CDR3 DNA sequence: TGTGCCATTGACACAGGGATCTATGGCTACACCTTC. Translation: CAIDTGIYGYTF.

The chain recombines TRBV13 with TRBJ2-7; 7 bases are shared with TRBD1. In germline, CDR1 is PRHDT, CDR2 FYEKMQ (reference sequence). The ends lost 0 bases at V and 6 bases at J; junction bases unmatched: 5. The length of the CDR3 is 14 residues. DNA of the CDR3: TGTGCCAGCAGCTTAGGGACAGGGATCGTCGAGCAGTACTTC. This translates into CASSLGTGIVEQYF. Looking up the rest from reference TRBV13 and TRBJ2-7 gives the full variable domain: AAGVIQSPRHLIKEKRETATLKCYPIPRHDTVYWYQQGPGQDPQFLISFYEKMQSDKGSIPDRFSAQQFSDYHSELNMSSLELGDSALYFCASSLGTGIVEQYFGPGTRLTVT.

The gene calls are TRBV6-6 and TRBJ1-2, with D maybe TRBD1 (6 bases). The germline V and J ends were trimmed by 8 bases and 3 bases, with 16 bases remaining between them. Germline CDR1 is MNHNY and CDR2 is SVGAGI (reference sequence). There are 14 residues in the CDR3. This CDR3 reads CASGLQGDHYGYTF. The CDR3 DNA sequence: TGTGCCAGCGGGTTACAGGGAGATCACTATGGCTACACCTTC.

The V call is TRBV13, the J call TRBJ2-3; no reliable D call. This CDR3 spans 16 amino acids. Trimming pared 5 bases from V and 1 base from J, leaving 16 bases between. CDR1 is PRHDT, CDR2 FYEKMQ, per germline (reference sequence). Here the CDR3 reads CASSPTRTLGTDTQYF. CDR3 sequence (DNA): TGTGCCAGCAGCCCAACCCGGACGCTCGGCACAGATACGCAGTATTTT.

This chain joins TRBV11-2 and TRBJ2-7; D ambiguous. V lost 5 bases, J lost 1 base, and 6 bases lay in between. The germline V gene encodes CDR1 SGHAT and CDR2 FQNNGV. The CDR3 is 12 residues long. CDR3 region: CASSPPSYEQYV. The CDR3 region has the DNA TGTGCCAGCAGCCCCCCTTCCTACGAGCAGTACGTC.

The V gene is TRBV30, the J gene TRBJ2-7; 10 positions agree with TRBD1. Germline lookup yields CDR1 GTSNPN and CDR2 SVGIG (reference sequence). The CDR3 has 15 amino acids. Trimming removed 8 bases from V and 3 bases from J; junction bases left unmatched: 13. As DNA, the CDR3 is TGTGCCACGAGGAGGGACAGGGGACCCCACTACGAGCAGTACTTC. It translates to CATRRDRGPHYEQYF.

This chain connects TRBV2 to TRBJ2-1; either TRBD1 or TRBD2 may fit D (5 bases each). There are 12 residues in the CDR3. With 8 bases removed from V and 7 bases from J, the gap between germline ends came to 12 bases. Germline values: CDR1 SNHLY, CDR2 FYNNEI. The CDR3: CASPGTENEQFF. CDR3 coding DNA: TGTGCCAGCCCCGGGACCGAAAATGAGCAGTTCTTC.

There are a few counts of this clone. The chain combines TRBV28 with TRBJ1-1; D is ambiguous. Per the germline V gene, CDR1 is MDHEN and CDR2 is SYDVKM. CDR3 length: 14 residues. V dropped 4 bases and J dropped 1 base, with 10 bases sitting between them. Written as DNA, the CDR3 is TGTGCCAGCAGTTACCAAAGGTGGAACACTGAAGCTTTCTTT. This translates into CASSYQRWNTEAFF.

V is TRBV27 and J is TRBJ1-5; 8 positions match TRBD1. The CDR3 runs to 14 residues. The germline V gene has CDR1 MNHEY and CDR2 SMNVEV (reference sequence). With 2 bases clipped from V and 6 bases from J, the junction kept 3 bases outside the gene matches. CDR3 protein: CASSLGQGSQPQHF. The CDR3 DNA reads as TGTGCCAGCAGTTTAGGACAGGGCAGTCAGCCCCAGCATTTT.